This T cell receptor beta chain was identified in a study of blood T cell repertoires in COVID-19. Study overall: Samples came from the United States, Italy and Spain, spanning acute and convalescent COVID-19.

The V and J ends lost 4 bases and 10 bases, in that order; junction bases with no gene match: 7. CDR1 is SEHNR and CDR2 is FQNEAQ in the germline V gene (reference sequence). The length of the CDR3 is 14 residues. Seattle participants joined during active infection and were tracked over time. Authors' analysis steps: Reference gene primer amplification in the assay estimated nucleated cell counts. The assay was immunoSEQ multiplex PCR, and TCRdb's table has in-frame clones only and misses some. That table furnishes V, J and clone size, whereas the DNA furnished D and trimming. The repertoire has fewer than 250,000 clones, more than 70% of them found once; the top ten carry roughly 6.2%.

This clonotype originated in a woman older than 75 with COVID-19, enrolled during active disease. The rearrangement uses TRBV7-9 and TRBJ1-6, with 7 bases identical to TRBD1. Source material: peripheral blood. CDR3 loop: CASSSDSGGSPLHF. The CDR3 coding sequence is TGTGCCAGCAGCTCTGACTCAGGGGGATCACCCCTCCACTTT.